This T cell receptor (beta chain) was identified during a study of type 1 and type 2 diabetes patients. Background on the study: Across the study, around 20 million paired-end reads were produced.

The germline gives CDR1 ENHRY, CDR2 SYGVKD. Trimming took 11 bases from V and 8 from J; bases not matched to a gene: 8. This CDR3 has 12 amino acids. Peripheral blood, around 10 milliliters per participant, was collected. Amplification started from genomic DNA. Multiplex PCR with 30 forward and 13 reverse primers amplified the TCR beta CDR3. In TCRdb, the multiplex PCR reads were re-called with MiXCR into one record per CDR3 protein. The repertoire holds 280,000 or so distinct CDR3 sequences, with around 47% as singletons. In this sample, this clonotype turned up a few times. The sequenced sample was peripheral blood mononuclear cells (PBMCs). This clonotype was obtained from a man between 18 and 35 years old with type 2 diabetes. The rearrangement links TRBV10-3 to TRBJ1-2; 10 positions agree with TRBD1. CDR3 loop: CAARGTGDGYTF. CDR3 coding DNA: TGTGCCGCACGCGGGACAGGGGACGGCTACACCTTC.